What follows are 8 T cell receptor beta chains derived from one specimen sequenced in a study of T cells in Graves' hyperthyroidism and ophthalmopathy. TCR beta CDR3 regions were amplified from RNA transcripts. When the TCR CDR3 underwent first-round RT-PCR, the HTBI primer set was used. MiXCR, run by TCRdb on the multiplex PCR reads, gives a single entry per CDR3 protein. The repertoire holds a few hundred thousand distinct CDR3 sequences, 15% to 20% seen once, with roughly a sixth in the top ten. The sequenced sample consisted of blood. All receptors come from a woman in her thirties or forties with Graves' ophthalmopathy.

The table lists this clonotype with many counts. The gene calls are TRBV30 and TRBJ1-5, with D possibly being TRBD1 (5 bases). Germline CDR1 reads GTSNPN; CDR2 reads SVGIG (reference sequence). V was clipped by 0 bases and J by 3 bases, with 9 bases between them. The CDR3 is 14 amino acids. The CDR3: CAWSVGVSNQPQHF. The CDR3 DNA reads as TGTGCCTGGAGTGTGGGGGTCTCCAATCAGCCCCAGCATTTT.

This chain links TRBV11-2 with TRBJ2-5; 7 positions match TRBD1. The CDR3 runs to 17 residues. Germline lookup yields CDR1 SGHAT and CDR2 FQNNGV. The trim removed 4 bases at V and 1 base at J, leaving 12 bases unmatched. In DNA form, the CDR3 reads TGTGCCAGCAGCTCTGGCGGCCTGGGACAGCCCCAAGAGACCCAGTACTTC. As protein: CASSSGGLGQPQETQYF.

This clonotype has a count of ten or more. This chain connects TRBV9 to TRBJ1-5; 7 bases are shared with TRBD1. V lost 4 bases to trimming and J lost 2 bases; unmatched junction nucleotides: 9. The CDR3 runs to 16 residues. In germline, CDR1 is SGDLS, CDR2 YYNGEE. CDR3 DNA sequence: TGTGCCAGCAGCCCCGACCCAGGGGGGCGCAATCAGCCCCAGCATTTT. Translating gives CASSPDPGGRNQPQHF. Together with reference TRBV9 and TRBJ1-5, the CDR3 gives the full variable domain: DSGVTQTPKHLITATGQRVTLRCSPRSGDLSVYWYQQSLDQGLQFLIQYYNGEERAKGNILERFSAQQFPDLHSELNLSSLELGDSALYFCASSPDPGGRNQPQHFGDGTRLSIL.

Only a few counts were recorded for this clonotype. V usage is TRBV28 and J usage is TRBJ2-7; D remains ambiguous. V gave up 2 bases and J gave up 4 bases, with 12 bases separating them. Germline V gene sequence: CDR1 MDHEN, CDR2 SYDVKM. The length of the CDR3 is 14 residues. In nucleotides, the CDR3 is TGTGCCAGCAGTTTACTGACCGAGCTTTACGAGCAGTACTTC. Protein: CASSLLTELYEQYF.

Note on this clonotype: The germline gene is not matched at one end of the junction; a read error may be the cause. The chain links TRBV6-1 to TRBJ1-2, with D uncertain. The CDR3 runs 14 residues. Germline CDR1 and CDR2: MNHNS and SASEGT. CDR3 coding DNA: TGTGCCAGCACCCCGATCAGCGAAACCTATGGCTACATCTTC. Translation: CASTPISETYGYIF.

There are many counts of this clonotype. The chain has TRBV6-1 and TRBJ2-2; D unclear. Trimming left V 1 base short and J 6 bases short, with 6 bases between. This CDR3 is 13 amino acids long. Germline CDR1 MNHNS, CDR2 SASEGT. CDR3 sequence (DNA): TGTGCCAGCAGTGAAGTAATATCCGGGGAGCTGTTTTTT. Amino acid sequence: CASSEVISGELFF.

This clonotype has ten or more counts. This chain connects TRBV4-1 to TRBJ2-2; D is ambiguous. The V and J ends lost 1 base and 5 bases respectively, with 5 bases between them. This CDR3 spans 13 amino acids. The germline V gene has CDR1 MGHRA and CDR2 YSYEKL. The CDR3 region has the DNA TGCGCCAGCAGCCAAGGGACGACCGGGGAGCTGTTTTTT. Its protein is CASSQGTTGELFF.

The chain couples TRBV7-2 to TRBJ2-5, with 7 bases aligning to TRBD1. CDR3 length equals 14 residues. CDR1 and CDR2 (germline): SGHTA, FQGNSA. The ends lost 1 base at V and 7 bases at J; junction bases unmatched: 6. CDR3 bases: TGTGCCAGCAGCTTAGGATTAGGGGGCGGGACCCAGTACTTC. Its protein is CASSLGLGGGTQYF.